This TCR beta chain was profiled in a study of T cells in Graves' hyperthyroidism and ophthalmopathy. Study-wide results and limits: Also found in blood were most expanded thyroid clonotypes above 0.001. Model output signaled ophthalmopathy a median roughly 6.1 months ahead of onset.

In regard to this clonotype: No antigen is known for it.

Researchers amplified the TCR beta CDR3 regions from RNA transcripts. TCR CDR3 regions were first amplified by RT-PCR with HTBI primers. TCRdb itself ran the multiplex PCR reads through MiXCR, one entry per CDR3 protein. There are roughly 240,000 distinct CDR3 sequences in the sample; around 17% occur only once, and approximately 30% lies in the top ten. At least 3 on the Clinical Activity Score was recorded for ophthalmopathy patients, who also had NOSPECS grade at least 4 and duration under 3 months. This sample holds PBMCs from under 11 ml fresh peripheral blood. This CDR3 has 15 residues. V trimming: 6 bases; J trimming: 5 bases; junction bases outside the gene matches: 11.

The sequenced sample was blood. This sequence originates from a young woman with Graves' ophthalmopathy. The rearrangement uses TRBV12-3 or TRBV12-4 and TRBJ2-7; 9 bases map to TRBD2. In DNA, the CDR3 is TGTGCCAGCAGCTTAACCCTAGGCGGGGGGGACGAGCAGTACTTC. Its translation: CASSLTLGGGDEQYF.